The rows below give T cell receptor beta chains drawn from one sample of a study of blood T cell repertoires in COVID-19. TCRdb's copy holds only in-frame clones and misses some; the assay was immunoSEQ multiplex PCR. The data hold tens of thousands of clones, with around 80% observed a single time. Material: peripheral blood. The receptors stem from a human donor in a cohort sampled during active or convalescent COVID-19. CDR3s include the opening cysteine and the closing phenylalanine or tryptophan. The D gene is left open where the match is weak. Clone size is not always given. Where it is, it says once, few, many or a class for expanded clones.

d_call: NA
clone_size: NA
j_call: TRBJ1-6
v_call: TRBV23-1
cdr3_aa: CASSPGGDSPLHF
cdr3_nt: TGCGCCAGCAGTCCTGGGGGGGATTCACCCCTCCACTTT

d_call: NA
clone_size: NA
j_call: TRBJ1-2
v_call: TRBV27
cdr3_aa: CASSSFPTFYGYTF
cdr3_nt: TGTGCCAGCAGTTCTTTCCCTACCTTCTATGGCTACACCTTC

d_call: TRBD1
clone_size: NA
j_call: TRBJ2-7
v_call: TRBV9
cdr3_aa: CASSVGQGVYEQYF
cdr3_nt: TGTGCCAGCAGCGTGGGGCAGGGGGTTTACGAGCAGTACTTC

d_call: NA
clone_size: once
j_call: TRBJ2-2
v_call: TRBV18
cdr3_aa: CASSPPSAGTGELFF
cdr3_nt: TGTGCCAGCTCACCACCGTCCGCGGGGACCGGGGAGCTGTTTTTT

d_call: TRBD1
clone_size: NA
j_call: TRBJ1-3
v_call: TRBV7-9
cdr3_aa: CASSLLLGQGRGNTIYF
cdr3_nt: TGTGCCAGCAGCTTACTCTTAGGACAGGGGAGAGGAAACACCATATATTTT

d_call: NA
clone_size: NA
j_call: TRBJ1-1
v_call: TRBV18
cdr3_aa: CASSPLSLNTEAFF
cdr3_nt: TGTGCCAGCTCACCACTTAGTTTGAACACTGAAGCTTTCTTT

d_call: NA
clone_size: NA
j_call: TRBJ1-2
v_call: TRBV24-1
cdr3_aa: CATRTQGGGYTF
cdr3_nt: TGTGCCACCAGAACACAGGGTGGTGGCTACACCTTC

d_call: NA
clone_size: NA
j_call: TRBJ1-1
v_call: TRBV2
cdr3_aa: CASSEQGTAFF
cdr3_nt: TGTGCCAGCAGTGAACAGGGTACGGCTTTCTTT

d_call: NA
clone_size: NA
j_call: TRBJ2-7
v_call: TRBV2
cdr3_aa: CASSVGRADEQYF
cdr3_nt: TGTGCCAGCAGTGTAGGCAGGGCCGACGAGCAGTACTTC

d_call: NA
clone_size: NA
j_call: TRBJ1-1
v_call: TRBV4-2
cdr3_aa: CASSQDPPGTTEAFF
cdr3_nt: TGTGCCAGCAGCCAAGACCCCCCCGGTACCACTGAAGCTTTCTTT

d_call: NA
clone_size: NA
j_call: TRBJ1-5
v_call: TRBV4-3
cdr3_aa: CASSQDGGLRQPQHF
cdr3_nt: TGCGCCAGCAGCCAAGATGGCGGGCTCCGTCAGCCCCAGCATTTT

d_call: TRBD2
clone_size: NA
j_call: TRBJ2-7
v_call: TRBV7-9
cdr3_aa: CASSPGRASYEQYF
cdr3_nt: TGTGCCAGCAGCCCAGGGAGGGCTAGCTACGAGCAGTACTTC

d_call: NA
clone_size: NA
j_call: TRBJ2-3
v_call: TRBV9
cdr3_aa: CASSPQDSGGTDTQYF
cdr3_nt: TGTGCCAGCAGCCCCCAGGACTCCGGGGGCACAGATACGCAGTATTTT

d_call: TRBD1
clone_size: NA
j_call: TRBJ2-4
v_call: TRBV18
cdr3_aa: CASSPTGRSKNIQYF
cdr3_nt: TGTGCCAGCTCACCGACAGGGCGCTCTAAAAACATTCAGTACTTC

d_call: NA
clone_size: NA
j_call: TRBJ2-5
v_call: TRBV27
cdr3_aa: CASSGGSGVGETQYF
cdr3_nt: TGTGCCAGCAGTGGTGGTAGCGGCGTTGGTGAGACCCAGTACTTC

d_call: NA
clone_size: NA
j_call: TRBJ1-1
v_call: TRBV5-5
cdr3_aa: CASSWLEGNTEAFF
cdr3_nt: TGTGCCAGCAGCTGGCTAGAGGGGAACACTGAAGCTTTCTTT

d_call: TRBD2
clone_size: once
j_call: TRBJ2-5
v_call: TRBV29-1
cdr3_aa: CSVARLAGGQETQYF
cdr3_nt: TGCAGCGTTGCCCGACTAGCGGGGGGGCAGGAGACCCAGTACTTC

d_call: TRBD1
clone_size: NA
j_call: TRBJ2-3
v_call: TRBV11-2
cdr3_aa: CASRKGANTQYF
cdr3_nt: TGTGCCAGCCGCAAGGGGGCCAATACGCAGTATTTT

d_call: NA
clone_size: once
j_call: TRBJ1-6
v_call: TRBV6-1
cdr3_aa: CASSETGNSPLHF
cdr3_nt: TGTGCCAGCAGTGAAACAGGGAATTCACCCCTCCACTTT

d_call: TRBD1
clone_size: NA
j_call: TRBJ1-1
v_call: TRBV10-3
cdr3_aa: CAIRATGDRTEAFF
cdr3_nt: TGTGCCATCAGGGCTACAGGGGATAGGACTGAAGCTTTCTTT

d_call: NA
clone_size: NA
j_call: TRBJ1-5
v_call: TRBV29-1
cdr3_aa: CSVAQGENQPQHF
cdr3_nt: TGCAGCGTCGCACAGGGTGAGAATCAGCCCCAGCATTTT

d_call: NA
clone_size: NA
j_call: TRBJ1-5
v_call: TRBV30
cdr3_aa: CAWSATRLISNQPQHF
cdr3_nt: TGTGCCTGGAGTGCGACCCGACTAATTAGCAATCAGCCCCAGCATTTT

d_call: TRBD2
clone_size: NA
j_call: TRBJ2-5
v_call: TRBV9
cdr3_aa: CASSVGTSGGLGRETQYF
cdr3_nt: TGTGCCAGCAGCGTAGGGACTAGCGGGGGGCTGGGTAGAGAGACCCAGTACTTC

d_call: NA
clone_size: NA
j_call: TRBJ1-5
v_call: TRBV7-8
cdr3_aa: CASSLQGNQPQHF
cdr3_nt: TGTGCCAGCAGCTTACAGGGCAATCAGCCCCAGCATTTT

d_call: TRBD1
clone_size: NA
j_call: TRBJ2-7
v_call: TRBV2
cdr3_aa: CASSEWVQGAPYEQYF
cdr3_nt: TGTGCCAGCAGTGAATGGGTCCAGGGGGCCCCCTACGAGCAGTACTTC

d_call: NA
clone_size: NA
j_call: TRBJ2-7
v_call: TRBV4-2
cdr3_aa: CASSQDGRTAYEQYF
cdr3_nt: TGTGCCAGCAGCCAAGATGGTAGGACAGCCTACGAGCAGTACTTC

d_call: NA
clone_size: few
j_call: TRBJ1-2
v_call: TRBV4-1
cdr3_aa: CASSRGRDYTF
cdr3_nt: TGCGCCAGCAGCCGGGGCAGGGACTACACCTTC

d_call: NA
clone_size: NA
j_call: TRBJ2-5
v_call: TRBV29-1
cdr3_aa: CTGGAAQETQYF
cdr3_nt: TGCACCGGAGGCGCAGCCCAAGAGACCCAGTACTTC

d_call: TRBD1
clone_size: NA
j_call: TRBJ1-3
v_call: TRBV18
cdr3_aa: CASSQPTGRLSGNTIYF
cdr3_nt: TGTGCCAGCTCCCAGCCGACAGGGCGCCTCTCTGGAAACACCATATATTTT

d_call: TRBD2
clone_size: NA
j_call: TRBJ2-3
v_call: TRBV24-1
cdr3_aa: CATSDPLKERGGTDTQYF
cdr3_nt: TGTGCCACCAGTGACCCGCTTAAGGAGCGGGGCGGGACAGATACGCAGTATTTT

d_call: NA
clone_size: NA
j_call: TRBJ2-1
v_call: TRBV12-3/TRBV12-4
cdr3_aa: CASSTDLSGTQFF
cdr3_nt: TGTGCCAGCAGTACCGACCTTAGCGGCACGCAGTTCTTC

d_call: NA
clone_size: NA
j_call: TRBJ1-2
v_call: TRBV7-9
cdr3_aa: CASSFAGAGYGYTF
cdr3_nt: TGTGCCAGCAGCTTCGCAGGGGCCGGCTATGGCTACACCTTC

d_call: TRBD1
clone_size: NA
j_call: TRBJ1-1
v_call: TRBV7-9
cdr3_aa: CASSPGGMNTEAFF
cdr3_nt: TGTGCCAGCAGTCCAGGGGGCATGAACACTGAAGCTTTCTTT

d_call: NA
clone_size: NA
j_call: TRBJ1-2
v_call: TRBV28
cdr3_aa: CASTSGDGVNYGYTF
cdr3_nt: TGTGCCAGCACCAGCGGGGACGGGGTTAACTATGGCTACACCTTC

d_call: TRBD1
clone_size: once
j_call: TRBJ2-7
v_call: TRBV4-2
cdr3_aa: CASSLEGTGPYEQYF
cdr3_nt: TGTGCCAGCAGCCTAGAAGGGACAGGTCCCTACGAGCAGTACTTC

d_call: TRBD2
clone_size: once
j_call: TRBJ2-1
v_call: TRBV6-2/TRBV6-3
cdr3_aa: CASRLGLAGVLEQFF
cdr3_nt: TGTGCCAGCCGCCTCGGACTAGCGGGGGTCTTAGAGCAGTTCTTC

d_call: TRBD1
clone_size: once
j_call: TRBJ1-2
v_call: TRBV19
cdr3_aa: CASSPSRDRLYTF
cdr3_nt: TGTGCCAGTAGTCCCTCCCGGGACAGGCTTTACACCTTC

d_call: NA
clone_size: many
j_call: TRBJ1-1
v_call: TRBV24-1
cdr3_aa: CATSDVGGVAFF
cdr3_nt: TGTGCCACCAGTGATGTGGGGGGTGTAGCTTTCTTT